This note documents a single T cell receptor beta chain sequence. What it binds is unknown. An end of the junction differs from the germline gene, which may be a read error. Germline V gene data show CDR1 as MNHNS and CDR2 as SASEGT. This CDR3 is 13 amino acids long. Cultured CD4+ T-cell DNA underwent Oncomine TCR Beta short-read sequencing. TCRdb itself ran the PCR reads through MiXCR, one entry per CDR3 protein. The sample consists of around 15,000 distinct CDR3 sequences, more than 30% of them appearing once. The sample is drawn from a study of vaccination and CD4 T cells after COVID-19. Background on the study: As control conditions, cultures were given either a CEFX pool serving as positive control, an HIV-1 Nef pool, or no peptide at all.

Documented treatment: roughly 11-day PBMC culture with coronavirus spike peptide pools or control peptides (ViraFEST assay). Once peptide pools had expanded antigen-specific T cells, ViraFEST sequenced TCRs. This sequence was found in a human donor who received a COVID-19 vaccine. V and J are TRBV6-1 and TRBJ2-7; 9 bases fit TRBD2. This material consisted of CD4+ T cells from blood, cultured in vitro, taken before SARS-CoV-2 vaccination. The CDR3 loop reads CVSSVAGVQDEYF. The CDR3 region has the DNA TGTGTCAGCAGCGTAGCGGGGGTACAGGATGAGTACTTC.